The source of this T cell receptor beta chain is a study of vaccination effects on CD4 cells after COVID-19. About the study: Antigen-specific CD4+ T cells were first expanded with viral peptide pools by the ViraFEST assay and only then sequenced. Post-vaccine draws lagged the second dose by a median of 72 days. Findings and limits, study-wide: The study dataset contains few convalescent patients and includes no early post-infection timepoints.

Profiled with immunoSEQ multiplex PCR; TCRdb holds only in-frame clones, not every one. The profile shows tens of thousands of clones, roughly 73% of them singletons. Germline assignment: CDR1 MDHEN and CDR2 SYDVKM. This CDR3 has 15 residues. The V gene end was trimmed by 8 bases and the J gene end by 4 bases; junction bases not matched to a gene: 12. Turning to this clone: The antigen is undetermined.

Researchers isolated CD4+ T cells once approximately ten days of culture had elapsed. The cohort was immunized with two doses of either the BNT162b2 or mRNA-1273 vaccine. IL-2 medium was substituted for half the medium on days 3 and 7. Sequences were derived from CD4+ T cells from PBMCs cultured without peptide, sampled after COVID-19 vaccination. This receptor was taken from a human donor who received a COVID-19 vaccine. J is TRBJ2-7 and V is TRBV28; TRBD2 matches at 9 bases. CDR3 coding DNA: TGTGCCAGCCGCCCGGTGGGACTAGCCATTTACGAGCAGTACGTC. Translation: CASRPVGLAIYEQYV.